Below are 28 T cell receptor beta chains sequenced from a single sample in a study of PD-L1 blockade in urothelial cancer. The data were produced by immunoSEQ multiplex PCR, yet TCRdb's version contains in-frame clones alone and is incomplete. The sample has about 81,000 clones; around nine tenths are singletons. The material sequenced was PBMCs, taken around atezolizumab (anti-PD-L1) treatment. Receptors were obtained from a man in his 60s with urothelial cancer.

The chain recombines TRBV5-3 with TRBJ2-3; D gene unclear. TRBV5-3 is classed as an ORF, of uncertain function. This CDR3 comprises 10 residues. V lost 7 bases, J lost 2 bases, and 2 bases lay in between. CDR3 sequence: CARYTDTQYF. CDR3 coding DNA: TGTGCCAGATACACAGATACGCAGTATTTT.

The count of this clone is one. The V call is TRBV7-3, the J call TRBJ2-2; 8 bases map to TRBD1. This CDR3 contains 16 residues. Germline loops: CDR1 SGHTA, CDR2 FQGTGA. V lost 5 bases, J lost 4 bases, and 9 bases stayed unmatched. The CDR3 loop reads CASSRIQGVGTGELFF. CDR3 in DNA: TGTGCCAGCAGCCGAATACAGGGGGTGGGCACCGGGGAGCTGTTTTTT.

In this sample, this clone turned up once. The chain joins TRBV15 to TRBJ2-7, with 7 bases aligning to TRBD1. Germline values: CDR1 LNHNV, CDR2 YYDKDF (reference sequence). V lost 0 bases to trimming and J lost 2 bases; unmatched junction nucleotides: 10. This CDR3 is 17 amino acids long. Here the CDR3 DNA reads TGTGCCACCAGCAGAGATCGAAGAGGGGGCTCGACCTACGAGCAGTACTTC. Amino acid sequence: CATSRDRRGGSTYEQYF. Full variable domain (rest looked up from reference TRBV15 and TRBJ2-7): DAMVIQNPRYQVTQFGKPVTLSCSQTLNHNVMYWYQQKSSQAPKLLFHYYDKDFNNEADTPDNFQSRRPNTSFCFLDIRSPGLGDTAMYLCATSRDRRGGSTYEQYFGPGTRLTVT.

Points on this clone: A read error may produce the germline difference seen at one junction end. The chain recombines TRBV13 with TRBJ2-7; 7 positions agree with TRBD2. Germline CDR1 is PRHDT and CDR2 is FYEKMQ (reference sequence). This CDR3 has 12 amino acids. The CDR3 loop is CASSLDREVGDF. The CDR3 DNA reads TGTGCCAGCAGCTTAGACCGGGAGGTAGGGGACTTC.

The chain has TRBV7-7 and TRBJ2-5, with D perhaps TRBD2 (6 bases). V lost 4 bases, J lost 3 bases, and 15 bases lay in between. Germline CDR1 SSHAT, CDR2 FNYEAQ (reference sequence). This CDR3 has 15 residues. The CDR3 reads CASSSHRGAEETQYF. The CDR3 coding sequence is TGTGCCAGCAGCTCACATCGCGGGGCGGAAGAGACCCAGTACTTC. The variable domain in full, with the rest retrieved from reference TRBV7-7 and TRBJ2-5, is GAGVSQSPRYKVTKRGQDVTLRCDPISSHATLYWYQQALGQGPEFLTYFNYEAQPDKSGLPSDRFSAERPEGSISTLTIQRTEQRDSAMYRCASSSHRGAEETQYFGPGTRLLVL.

The chain uses TRBV7-9 and TRBJ2-3; D is perhaps TRBD2 (6 bases). Germline V lookup: CDR1 SEHNR, CDR2 FQNEAQ (reference sequence). This CDR3 spans 15 amino acids. V dropped 2 bases and J dropped 3 bases, with 12 bases sitting between them. The CDR3 DNA reads as TGTGCCAGCAGCTTACGCGGGGCCCCGACAGATACGCAGTATTTT. This sequence encodes CASSLRGAPTDTQYF. Full variable domain (rest looked up from reference TRBV7-9 and TRBJ2-3): DTGVSQNPRHKITKRGQNVTFRCDPISEHNRLYWYRQTLGQGPEFLTYFQNEAQLEKSRLLSDRFSAERPKGSFSTLEIQRTEQGDSAMYLCASSLRGAPTDTQYFGPGTRLTVL.

This chain connects TRBV2 to TRBJ1-3; D gene unclear. The germline V gene encodes CDR1 SNHLY and CDR2 FYNNEI. Trimming removed 7 bases at V and 0 bases at J, with 7 bases between. This CDR3 spans 13 amino acids. CDR3 sequence: CASMAVSGNTIYF. The CDR3 DNA sequence: TGTGCCAGCATGGCAGTCTCTGGAAACACCATATATTTT. The full variable domain, rest sourced from reference TRBV2 and TRBJ1-3, is EPEVTQTPSHQVTQMGQEVILRCVPISNHLYFYWYRQILGQKVEFLVSFYNNEISEKSEIFDDQFSVERPDGSNFTLKIRSTKLEDSAMYFCASMAVSGNTIYFGEGSWLTVV.

This chain connects TRBV11-2 to TRBJ2-7, with 11 bases lining up with TRBD2. J was trimmed by 7 bases and V by 2 bases; bases with no gene match: 10. The CDR3 spans 16 residues. CDR1 SGHAT and CDR2 FQNNGV come from the germline V gene. CDR3 DNA: TGTGCCAGCAGCTTAACCCATAGCGGGGGGGCCCTAGAGCAGTACTTC. Encoded protein: CASSLTHSGGALEQYF.

The V and J genes are TRBV7-3 and TRBJ2-3; D call uncertain. From germline, CDR1 is SGHTA and CDR2 FQGTGA. This CDR3 has 13 amino acids. V lost 2 bases and J 4 bases, leaving 7 bases between the germline ends. CDR3 loop: CASSLEVADTQYF. CDR3 nucleotide sequence: TGTGCCAGCAGCTTAGAGGTGGCAGATACGCAGTATTTT.

This chain uses TRBV5-6 with TRBJ2-1; the match to TRBD2 covers 9 bases. Germline CDR1 is SGHDT and CDR2 is YYEEEE. CDR3 length: 15 residues. Trimming at V came to 4 bases and at J to 4 bases, leaving 6 bases not matched to a gene. The CDR3 DNA reads as TGTGCCAGCAGCGCCGCGGGGGGGGGATACAATGAGCAGTTCTTC. Amino acid sequence: CASSAAGGGYNEQFF. Variable domain in full (rest from reference TRBV5-6 and TRBJ2-1): DAGVTQSPTHLIKTRGQQVTLRCSPKSGHDTVSWYQQALGQGPQFIFQYYEEEERQRGNFPDRFSGHQFPNYSSELNVNALLLGDSALYLCASSAAGGGYNEQFFGPGTRLTVL.

The J gene is TRBJ2-7, the V gene TRBV7-2, with TRBD2 identical over 9 bases. J was trimmed by 0 bases and V by 6 bases; bases with no gene match: 9. Germline V gene sequence: CDR1 SGHTA, CDR2 FQGNSA. The CDR3 loop spans 16 amino acids. CDR3 nucleotide sequence: TGTGCCAGCAGGCCCTTTAGCGGGGGCCACTCCTACGAGCAGTACTTC. It codes for CASRPFSGGHSYEQYF.

V is TRBV18 and J is TRBJ2-7; the D gene is possibly TRBD1 (6 bases). Germline V CDR1 and CDR2: KGHSH, LQKENI. The CDR3 runs 15 residues. V lost 1 base to trimming and J lost 0 bases, with 10 bases between them. The CDR3 loop reads CASSPRQESSYEQYF. DNA of the CDR3: TGTGCCAGCTCACCACGACAGGAGAGCTCCTACGAGCAGTACTTC.

This sequence joins TRBV4-1 and TRBJ2-5, with 7 positions matching TRBD1. This CDR3 contains 14 residues. Trimming cost V 1 base and J 4 bases; bases outside gene matches: 3. Germline CDR1 is MGHRA and CDR2 is YSYEKL. CDR3 amino acids: CASSQAYRGETQYF. The DNA for the CDR3 is TGCGCCAGCAGCCAAGCGTACAGGGGAGAGACCCAGTACTTC.

The chain couples TRBV6-6 to TRBJ2-7; TRBD1 might be the D (6 bases). The germline CDR1 and CDR2 sequences are MNHNY and SVGAGI (reference sequence). Trimming pared 8 bases from V and 5 bases from J, leaving 10 bases between. This CDR3 region has 11 residues. In DNA, the CDR3 is TGTGCCAGCGGACAGAAGGACGAGCAGTACTTC. Translated, it gives CASGQKDEQYF.

This clone appeared a single time. The chain couples TRBV25-1 to TRBJ1-1, with 9 positions matching TRBD1. The CDR3 contains 15 residues. CDR1 and CDR2 from the germline V gene are MGHDK and SYGVNS. The V and J ends lost 2 bases and 0 bases, in that order; junction bases with no gene match: 1. CDR3 in amino acids: CASSERQGVNTEAFF. Here the CDR3 DNA reads TGTGCCAGCAGTGAAAGACAGGGGGTGAACACTGAAGCTTTCTTT.

The chain uses TRBV27 and TRBJ2-7; weak D call: TRBD1 (5 bases). This CDR3 is built from 12 residues. The germline V and J ends were trimmed by 3 bases and 6 bases, with 9 bases remaining between them. The germline CDR1 and CDR2 sequences are MNHEY and SMNVEV (reference sequence). This CDR3 is CASSFWGREQYF. The CDR3 nucleotides are TGTGCCAGCAGTTTTTGGGGCCGCGAGCAGTACTTC.

The chain couples TRBV19 to TRBJ2-3; D unclear. The germline V gene encodes CDR1 LNHDA and CDR2 SQIVND (reference sequence). The CDR3 is 12 amino acids. V lost 6 bases and J lost 3, with 7 bases in between. DNA for the CDR3: TGTGCCAGTAGCCCCAGGACAGATACGCAGTATTTT. It translates to CASSPRTDTQYF.

This chain uses TRBV5-4 with TRBJ2-1, with a tentative D call TRBD1 (6 bases). Trimming left V 4 bases short and J 10 bases short, with 24 bases between. Germline-derived CDR1 and CDR2 are SGHNT and YYREEE (reference sequence). CDR3 size: 16 residues. CDR3 region: CASSRISPGQGGEQFF. The CDR3 region has the DNA TGTGCCAGCAGCCGAATAAGCCCGGGACAAGGTGGGGAGCAGTTCTTC.

This chain uses TRBV29-1 with TRBJ2-5, with 9 bases fitting TRBD2. The CDR3 covers 13 residues. Trimming at V came to 5 bases and at J to 8 bases, leaving 9 bases not matched to a gene. Germline values: CDR1 SQVTM, CDR2 ANQGSEA. The chain's CDR3 is CSVLTSGTATQYF. Written as DNA, the CDR3 is TGCAGCGTTCTGACTAGCGGCACCGCCACCCAGTACTTC.

J is TRBJ2-3 and V is TRBV4-1, with 9 bases aligning to TRBD2. Trimming took 2 bases from V and 6 from J; bases not matched to a gene: 6. This CDR3 is built from 15 residues. Germline-derived CDR1 and CDR2 are MGHRA and YSYEKL. For the CDR3, the DNA is TGCGCCAGCAGCCAACCGGCGGGAGGGGGGGATACGCAGTATTTT. Translated, it gives CASSQPAGGGDTQYF.

The chain employs TRBV29-1 and TRBJ2-3; TRBD2 matches at 14 bases. CDR1 SQVTM and CDR2 ANQGSEA come from the germline V gene. The CDR3 contains 17 residues. The V gene end was trimmed by 1 base and the J gene end by 2 bases; junction bases not matched to a gene: 5. The CDR3 loop is CSVEGLAGGVPTDTQYF. The CDR3 DNA follows: TGCAGCGTTGAAGGACTAGCGGGGGGGGTCCCCACAGATACGCAGTATTTT.

The V call is TRBV28, the J call TRBJ2-7; 8 nucleotides agree with TRBD2. V dropped 6 bases and J dropped 3; count of bases not matched to a gene: 10. The germline V gene has CDR1 MDHEN and CDR2 SYDVKM. The CDR3 length is 15 residues. DNA for the CDR3: TGTGCCAGCAGCCTCCCGGCGGGAGGTAGCTACGAGCAGTACTTC. Protein sequence: CASSLPAGGSYEQYF.

V gene TRBV4-3 combines with J gene TRBJ2-7; 8 bases agree with TRBD1. Germline V lookup: CDR1 LGHNA, CDR2 YSLEER. This CDR3 is 16 amino acids long. V trimming: 1 base; J trimming: 4 bases; junction bases outside the gene matches: 9. Here the CDR3 DNA reads TGCGCCAGCAGCCAAGGACCCGGGACAGGAGCGTACGAGCAGTACTTC. This sequence encodes CASSQGPGTGAYEQYF.

This clone has a handful of counts. The V gene is TRBV29-1, the J gene TRBJ2-7, with 13 positions matching TRBD2. J lost 5 bases, V lost 3 bases, and 19 bases had no gene match. The CDR3 loop spans 19 amino acids. Germline V gives CDR1 SQVTM, CDR2 ANQGSEA. The CDR3 sequence: CSVDTLTSGGDLGHDEQYF. The CDR3 DNA sequence: TGCAGCGTTGACACGCTAACTAGCGGGGGGGACCTGGGACATGACGAGCAGTACTTC.

V and J are TRBV5-8 and TRBJ2-1, with D possibly matching TRBD2 (5 bases). Trimming stripped 2 bases from V and 6 bases from J, with 9 bases between. This CDR3 comprises 13 residues. Germline V CDR1 and CDR2: SGHTS, YDEGEE. CDR3 amino acids: CASSLASPNEQFF. For the CDR3, the DNA is TGTGCCAGCAGCTTAGCTAGCCCCAATGAGCAGTTCTTC.

The V gene is TRBV15, the J gene TRBJ2-1; 8 nucleotides agree with TRBD2. Unmatched junction bases numbered 13, after V lost 4 bases and J lost 8 bases. This CDR3 is built from 16 residues. CDR1 is LNHNV, CDR2 YYDKDF, per germline (reference sequence). The CDR3 protein is CATSKSPGTSGDEQFF. CDR3 bases: TGTGCCACCAGCAAATCCCCCGGGACTAGTGGCGATGAGCAGTTCTTC. Full variable domain (rest looked up from reference TRBV15 and TRBJ2-1): DAMVIQNPRYQVTQFGKPVTLSCSQTLNHNVMYWYQQKSSQAPKLLFHYYDKDFNNEADTPDNFQSRRPNTSFCFLDIRSPGLGDTAMYLCATSKSPGTSGDEQFFGPGTRLTVL.

The rearrangement joins TRBV5-1 to TRBJ1-1, with a weak D call TRBD1 (5 bases). The CDR3 is 14 amino acids. From germline, CDR1 is SGHRS and CDR2 YFSETQ. V was shortened by 3 bases and J by 1 base, with 10 bases between the two germline ends. This CDR3 is CASSSAGRNTEAFF. CDR3 coding DNA: TGCGCCAGCAGCTCCGCGGGGCGGAACACTGAAGCTTTCTTT.

The chain has TRBV2 and TRBJ1-3; perhaps TRBD1 as D (5 bases). V lost 6 bases, J lost 0 bases, and 15 bases lay in between. Germline CDR1 is SNHLY and CDR2 is FYNNEI. The length of the CDR3 is 16 residues. This CDR3 reads CASRLDTSPSGNTIYF. In DNA, the CDR3 is TGTGCCAGCAGATTGGACACTTCCCCCTCTGGAAACACCATATATTTT.